Here is one TCR beta chain with its context. The antigen remains unidentified. This specimen belongs to a study of identical twins. Study results and limitations: For out-of-frame alpha sequences shared by twins, low generation probability was in excess. Abundant beta clonotypes from cord blood had fewer insertions, unlike memory repertoires, which showed none. Zero-insertion analyses could be partly confounded by invariant MAIT and iNKT cells.

Germline CDR1 SGDLS, CDR2 YYNGEE. The ends were cut back, 5 bases at V and 2 bases at J, with 17 bases in the middle. This CDR3 comprises 16 residues. TCRdb recomputed calls from the 5' RACE reads with MiXCR, one row per CDR3 protein. The sample records roughly 1,500,000 distinct CDR3 sequences, under 35% being singletons. This chain connects TRBV9 to TRBJ2-1; D assignment may be TRBD1 or TRBD2 (6 bases each). Sequencing used cord blood. The clonotype was recovered from a newborn girl in good health. The CDR3 spells CASRRGLAPTYNEQFF. CDR3 nucleotides: TGTGCCAGCAGACGGGGGCTAGCGCCTACCTACAATGAGCAGTTCTTC.